The 23 T cell receptor beta chains in this list originate from one sample, sequenced in a study of T cells after yellow fever vaccination. TCRdb re-called the 5' RACE reads through MiXCR, storing one row per CDR3 protein. The sample includes about 550,000 distinct CDR3 sequences, about 19% of them seen just once. The sample in question was PBMCs, obtained 15 days after the yellow fever booster vaccination. The receptors stem from a man in his thirties or forties who received the YFV17D yellow fever vaccine.

This clonotype appeared a few times. The chain recombines TRBV7-6 with TRBJ2-3; 7 positions agree with TRBD2. The V and J ends lost 7 bases and 5 bases, in that order; junction bases with no gene match: 6. CDR1 and CDR2 (germline): SGHVS, FNYEAQ. CDR3 length: 13 amino acids. The CDR3 sequence: CASTSGAGDTQYF. Written as DNA, the CDR3 is TGTGCCAGCACCAGCGGGGCGGGAGATACGCAGTATTTT.

This clonotype appeared a few times. V and J are TRBV4-3 and TRBJ2-7; no clear D. CDR3 length equals 13 residues. Germline CDR1 reads LGHNA; CDR2 reads YSLEER. V lost 0 bases and J lost 5, with 8 bases in between. The CDR3 DNA is TGCGCCAGCAGCCAAGATTTGCCTGACGAGCAGTACTTC. Translation: CASSQDLPDEQYF.

The chain carries TRBV29-1 and TRBJ2-3; D is possibly TRBD1 (6 bases). This CDR3 has 11 residues. From germline, CDR1 is SQVTM and CDR2 ANQGSEA. With 7 bases removed from V and 6 bases from J, the gap between germline ends came to 11 bases. CDR3 region: CSASTGDTQYF. Here the CDR3 DNA reads TGCAGCGCCTCAACAGGGGATACGCAGTATTTT.

The chain employs TRBV7-2 and TRBJ2-2; 8 bases match TRBD1. CDR3 length: 15 amino acids. Germline V gene data show CDR1 as SGHTA and CDR2 as FQGNSA. V dropped 4 bases and J dropped 3; count of bases not matched to a gene: 4. Here the CDR3 reads CASSSTGGYTGELFF. Written as DNA, the CDR3 is TGTGCCAGCAGCTCCACAGGGGGGTACACCGGGGAGCTGTTTTTT.

This clonotype was seen a few times. V gene TRBV12-3 or TRBV12-4 combines with J gene TRBJ2-5; 7 positions agree with TRBD2. The junction had 2 bases not matched to a gene; V was cut back by 4 bases and J by 3 bases. The CDR3 loop spans 13 amino acids. Here the CDR3 reads CASSYLAEETQYF. DNA for the CDR3: TGTGCCAGCAGTTATCTAGCGGAAGAGACCCAGTACTTC.

This clonotype was recorded a few times. CDR3 loop: CASSPGGARYGYTF. CDR3 sequence (DNA): TGCGCCAGCAGTCCTGGCGGGGCCCGCTATGGCTACACCTTC. This sequence joins TRBV5-1 and TRBJ1-2; D might be TRBD1 (5 bases). CDR1 is SGHRS, CDR2 YFSETQ, per germline. Trimming took off 5 bases at V and 4 bases at J, with 15 bases between the two ends. This CDR3 region has 14 residues.

The table lists this clonotype with a few counts. This sequence joins TRBV10-3 and TRBJ2-3; no reliable D call. Germline assignment: CDR1 ENHRY and CDR2 SYGVKD. Between the trimmed V and J ends, which lost 2 bases and 0 bases, there was a span of 6 bases. The CDR3 spans 14 residues. The CDR3 sequence is CAISEGLSTDTQYF. The CDR3 nucleotides read TGTGCCATCAGTGAGGGCTTGAGCACAGATACGCAGTATTTT.

This clonotype was detected ten times or more. The CDR3 sequence is CASSTRGFPIYEQYF. CDR3 coding DNA: TGCGCCAGCAGCACCAGGGGTTTCCCGATCTACGAGCAGTACTTC. V is TRBV5-1 and J is TRBJ2-7, with D possibly TRBD1 on 6 matching bases. The V gene lost 4 bases and the J gene lost 3 bases, with 17 bases spanning the gap. The CDR3 runs 15 residues. Germline-derived CDR1 and CDR2 are SGHRS and YFSETQ.

V usage is TRBV28 and J usage is TRBJ2-7; the match to TRBD2 covers 8 bases. The germline V gene encodes CDR1 MDHEN and CDR2 SYDVKM. Trimming removed 3 bases from V and 6 bases from J; junction bases left unmatched: 10. CDR3 length: 15 residues. CDR3 DNA sequence: TGTGCCAGCAGTTTTCCGGGACTAGTACCGGGCGAGCAGTACTTC. It encodes CASSFPGLVPGEQYF.

This clonotype was found a few times. The chain joins TRBV25-1 to TRBJ2-1; the D gene is possibly TRBD2 (6 bases). CDR1 and CDR2 from the germline V gene are MGHDK and SYGVNS. The V end was cut by 4 bases, the J end by 7 bases, with 17 bases between. The CDR3 totals 15 residues. CDR3 sequence: CASSAIGRLSNEQFF. The CDR3 bases are TGTGCCAGCAGTGCAATTGGGAGGCTGAGTAATGAGCAGTTCTTC.

In this sample, this clonotype turned up once. The chain links TRBV3-1 to TRBJ2-3, with 7 bases matching TRBD2. This CDR3 comprises 19 residues. The V gene's germline CDR1 is LGHDT and CDR2 YNNKEL (reference sequence). The V segment lost 2 bases and the J segment 0 bases; nucleotides outside the gene matches: 14. Here the CDR3 DNA reads TGTGCCAGCAGCCAATCCGGGCGGGAGCTTCTCCATAGCACAGATACGCAGTATTTT. As protein: CASSQSGRELLHSTDTQYF.

CDR3 nucleotide sequence: TGCGCCAGCCGACCCGAACCGAACACCGGGGAGCTGTTTTTT. This translates into CASRPEPNTGELFF. J is TRBJ2-2 and V is TRBV5-1; no reliable D call. The germline V and J ends were trimmed by 7 bases and 0 bases, with 10 bases remaining between them. The CDR3 is 14 residues long. The germline gives CDR1 SGHRS, CDR2 YFSETQ. Combining the CDR3 with reference TRBV5-1 and TRBJ2-2 gives the whole variable domain KAGVTQTPRYLIKTRGQQVTLSCSPISGHRSVSWYQQTPGQGLQFLFEYFSETQRNKGNFPGRFSGRQFSNSRSEMNVSTLELGDSALYLCASRPEPNTGELFFGEGSRLTVL.

The chain has TRBV15 and TRBJ2-7; TRBD2 might be the D (5 bases). CDR1 LNHNV and CDR2 YYDKDF come from the germline V gene (reference sequence). Deletions cut 0 bases from V and 0 bases from J, with 15 bases between. The CDR3 totals 17 residues. The CDR3 sequence: CATSRDFASPNSYEQYF. The CDR3 nucleotides read TGTGCCACCAGCAGAGATTTTGCTAGCCCAAACTCCTACGAGCAGTACTTC.

This clonotype was picked up a small number of times. The J gene is TRBJ2-7, the V gene TRBV20-1; TRBD1 or TRBD2 may be the D gene (5 bases each). CDR1 is DFQATT, CDR2 SNEGSKA, per germline (reference sequence). Trimming took 1 base from V and 6 from J, leaving 13 bases between them. The CDR3 totals 13 residues. The CDR3 reads CSARGQGPLEQYF. CDR3 coding DNA: TGCAGTGCTAGAGGGCAGGGACCCCTCGAGCAGTACTTC.

This clonotype has a handful of counts. The V gene is TRBV7-2, the J gene TRBJ2-3; a weak D match, TRBD2 (6 bases). CDR3 length: 14 amino acids. Germline lookup yields CDR1 SGHTA and CDR2 FQGNSA. V was trimmed by 5 bases and J by 4 bases, leaving 13 bases between them. CDR3 amino acids: CASSPSGGSDTQYF. CDR3 sequence (DNA): TGTGCCAGCAGCCCGTCTGGAGGGTCAGATACGCAGTATTTT. Full variable domain (missing parts from reference TRBV7-2 and TRBJ2-3): GAGVSQSPSNKVTEKGKDVELRCDPISGHTALYWYRQSLGQGLEFLIYFQGNSAPDKSGLPSDRFSAERTGGSVSTLTIQRTQQEDSAVYLCASSPSGGSDTQYFGPGTRLTVL.

V usage is TRBV6-1 and J usage is TRBJ2-1, with D unclear. The CDR3 spans 12 residues. Germline CDR1 is MNHNS and CDR2 is SASEGT. V was pared by 1 base and J by 8 bases, with 6 bases between. The CDR3, as DNA: TGTGCCAGCAGTGAAGTTGCCGATGAGCAGTTCTTC. Protein: CASSEVADEQFF.

The rearrangement links TRBV4-1 to TRBJ2-7; TRBD1 is a possible D gene (6 bases). The CDR3 has 14 amino acids. V lost 0 bases, J lost 3 bases, and 9 bases lay in between. The germline V gene has CDR1 MGHRA and CDR2 YSYEKL. The DNA of the CDR3 is TGCGCCAGCAGCCAAGAACCGGACAGCTACGAGCAGTACTTC. It translates to CASSQEPDSYEQYF.

The V and J genes are TRBV7-9 and TRBJ2-7; possibly TRBD1 for D (6 bases). V lost 4 bases, J lost 2 bases, and 15 bases lay in between. CDR3 length: 15 amino acids. Germline CDR1 reads SEHNR; CDR2 reads FQNEAQ (reference sequence). The CDR3 here is CASSSAGTYAYEQYF. CDR3 nucleotides: TGTGCCAGCAGCTCAGCCGGGACATACGCCTACGAGCAGTACTTC.

In this sample, this clonotype turned up a few times. V and J are TRBV10-1 and TRBJ2-1, with 8 bases aligning to TRBD1. The germline V gene encodes CDR1 WNHNN and CDR2 SYGVQD (reference sequence). The CDR3 loop spans 16 amino acids. Trimming at V came to 6 bases and at J to 9 bases, leaving 16 bases not matched to a gene. This CDR3 is CASRQFGTGKMTEQFF. The CDR3 nucleotides are TGCGCCAGCAGGCAATTCGGGACAGGCAAAATGACTGAGCAGTTCTTC.

The chain couples TRBV12-3 or TRBV12-4 to TRBJ2-7; D not resolved. Deletions cut 3 bases from V and 6 bases from J, with 12 bases between. This CDR3 comprises 13 residues. In DNA, the CDR3 is TGTGCCAGCAGTTTCCGCACTGGGCGCGAGCAGTACTTC. This codes for CASSFRTGREQYF.

The sample holds a few counts of this clonotype. DNA for the CDR3: TGTGCCAGCAGTCCCTTCGGGAGGGCGCGCGGGGATGAGCAGTTCTTC. Residues: CASSPFGRARGDEQFF. V is TRBV6-2 or TRBV6-3 and J is TRBJ2-1, with TRBD2 matching 8 bases. The junction had 14 bases not matched to a gene; V was cut back by 5 bases and J by 8 bases. Germline CDR1 is MNHEY and CDR2 is SVGEGT. This CDR3 is 16 amino acids long.

This sequence joins TRBV20-1 and TRBJ2-1, with 9 bases lining up with TRBD2. The length of the CDR3 is 15 residues. The germline V gene encodes CDR1 DFQATT and CDR2 SNEGSKA (reference sequence). J lost 9 bases, V lost 1 base, and 10 bases had no gene match. CDR3 DNA sequence: TGCAGTGCTAGAGGGGTGCGGGAGGGCGAGAGTGAGCAGTTCTTC. It codes for CSARGVREGESEQFF.

The J gene is TRBJ2-2, the V gene TRBV12-3 or TRBV12-4; D may be TRBD2 (5 bases). The germline V and J ends were trimmed by 8 bases and 7 bases, with 20 bases remaining between them. The CDR3 sequence is 15 residues long. This chain's CDR3 is CASVLGSAEGGELFF. DNA of the CDR3: TGTGCCAGCGTTCTAGGGAGTGCAGAGGGCGGGGAGCTGTTTTTT.